The T cell receptor beta chain under discussion was sequenced for a study of blood T cell repertoires in COVID-19. About the research overall: Italy, Spain and the United States were the sources of the convalescent and acute COVID-19 samples.

Profiled with immunoSEQ multiplex PCR; TCRdb holds only in-frame clones, not every one. The data hold around 300,000 clones, with 80% to 90% observed a single time. CDR1 is MNHEY and CDR2 is SMNVEV in the germline V gene (reference sequence). With 4 bases clipped from V and 8 bases from J, the junction kept 8 bases outside the gene matches. The CDR3 runs to 14 residues. This clone was seen a single time. The V gene is TRBV27, the J gene TRBJ1-2; TRBD1 agrees at 9 bases. The origin of this receptor is a woman in her 70s with COVID-19, enrolled during active disease. The sample taken for sequencing was peripheral blood. CDR3 bases: TGTGCCAGCAGTTATTCGGGACAGGGTTACGGCTACACCTTC. Its translation is CASSYSGQGYGYTF.